Listed below are T cell receptor beta chains from one sample, sequenced in a study of T-cell reconstitution after alpha-beta-depleted transplantation in children. TCRdb used MiXCR to reprocess the PCR reads, holding one entry per CDR3 protein. The sample gives roughly 790,000 distinct CDR3 sequences, about 16% of which show up once; under 6% is in the top ten. The starting material was PBMCs, mostly from graft donor cells, obtained 360 days after TCRalphabeta/CD19-depleted stem cell transplant. The receptors were sampled from a male patient younger than 18 who had a stem cell transplant for acute lymphoblastic leukemia, so the T cells may come from the graft donor. The CDR3 runs from the conserved cysteine through the conserved F or W. D genes are given only for firm matches. Not every row has a clone size; where given, it reads once, few, many or a size class.

many	TRBV20-1	TRBD2	TRBJ2-7	TGCAGTGCCGGCGGGACTAGCGGGAGACCCTCCTACGAGCAGTACTTC	CSAGGTSGRPSYEQYF
.	TRBV18	.	TRBJ1-5	TGTGCCAGCTCCCCCGGGACACTGGAACAGCCCCAGCATTTT	CASSPGTLEQPQHF
.	TRBV19	TRBD2	TRBJ2-1	TGTGCCAGTAGTATCGCGGGAGGAAGTTACAATGAGCAGTTCTTC	CASSIAGGSYNEQFF
few	TRBV7-6	.	TRBJ2-7	TGTGCCAGCAGCTTAGAGGCGGCGTCAAGGGACTACGAGCAGTACTTC	CASSLEAASRDYEQYF
.	TRBV11-2	TRBD1	TRBJ2-5	TGTGCCAGCAGCTTAGGAAGGGGGCTGGAAGAGACCCAGTACTTC	CASSLGRGLEETQYF
.	TRBV29-1	TRBD2	TRBJ2-3	TGCAGCGACGACCTAGCGGGAGGGGGCACAGATACGCAGTATTTT	CSDDLAGGGTDTQYF
.	TRBV2	.	TRBJ2-5	TGTGCCAGCAGTGTAGACCGGACCCAGTACTTC	CASSVDRTQYF
.	TRBV25-1	TRBD2	TRBJ2-4	TGTGCCAGCAGTGAATATCGGGGGGACCTAGCCAAAAACATTCAGTACTTC	CASSEYRGDLAKNIQYF
few	TRBV5-1	.	TRBJ2-1	TGCGCCAGCAGCTTGCCGGGACCAAGACACTCCTACAATGAGCAGTTCTTC	CASSLPGPRHSYNEQFF
many	TRBV5-1	.	TRBJ2-1	TGCGCCAGCAGCCCGGGAAGTGTTTACAATGAGCAGTTCTTC	CASSPGSVYNEQFF
.	TRBV30	.	TRBJ2-7	TGTGCCTGGAGTGTAGGCGGGGACTACGAGCAGTACTTC	CAWSVGGDYEQYF
.	TRBV11-1	.	TRBJ2-3	TGTGCCAGCAGCTTACGCCAGATCTTCGAACCAAGCACAGATACGCAGTATTTT	CASSLRQIFEPSTDTQYF
few	TRBV7-6	.	TRBJ2-1	TGTGCCAGCAGCTTAGGCCCCCAGGCCTACAATGAGCAGTTCTTC	CASSLGPQAYNEQFF
.	TRBV5-1	.	TRBJ2-1	TGCGCCAGCAGCTCAGCCCCCCGGAGCGGTAATGAGCAGTTCTTC	CASSSAPRSGNEQFF
few	TRBV4-1	.	TRBJ1-1	TGCGCCAGCAGCCGAGTAGGGCCCCCGGGGAACACTGAAGCTTTCTTT	CASSRVGPPGNTEAFF
few	TRBV20-1	.	TRBJ1-1	TGCAGTGCTAGAGACCGACCCGACAGATTTGAAGCTTTCTTT	CSARDRPDRFEAFF
.	TRBV20-1	.	TRBJ1-1	TGCAGTGCTTGGGGGGTAAGGGGCACTGAAGCTTTCTTT	CSAWGVRGTEAFF
.	TRBV6-6	.	TRBJ2-1	TGTGCCAGCAGTTACCGTCCACGTAATGAGCAGTTCTTC	CASSYRPRNEQFF
.	TRBV12-3/TRBV12-4	.	TRBJ1-2	TGTGCCAGCAGTTTTATCGGGTTGGGTGGCTACACCTTC	CASSFIGLGGYTF
few	TRBV5-1	.	TRBJ2-5	TGCGCCAGCAGCTTGGTGGTGGGGGTCGGTCATAAAGAGACCCAGTACTTC	CASSLVVGVGHKETQYF
.	TRBV9	.	TRBJ2-1	TGTGCCAGCAGCGTAGCCCCCGGGACAAACTACAATGAGCAGTTCTTC	CASSVAPGTNYNEQFF
.	TRBV25-1	.	TRBJ2-1	TGTGCCAGCAGTGAAAGTTTGGGTCGCCACAATGAGCAGTTCTTC	CASSESLGRHNEQFF
.	TRBV12-3/TRBV12-4	TRBD1	TRBJ1-1	TGTGCCAGCAGTTTAGACAGGGGGCACGTCGGAACTGAAGCTTTCTTT	CASSLDRGHVGTEAFF
.	TRBV29-1	.	TRBJ2-5	TGCAGCGTTGAAGCGGGCATGGGAGAGACCCAGTACTTC	CSVEAGMGETQYF
.	TRBV27	.	TRBJ2-3	TGTGCCAGCAGTGAAGGGCTATACACAGATACGCAGTATTTT	CASSEGLYTDTQYF
few	TRBV3-1	TRBD2	TRBJ2-7	TGTGCCAGCAGCTCCCCCGGACTAGCGGAAAGATCCTACGAGCAGTACTTC	CASSSPGLAERSYEQYF
.	TRBV7-9	.	TRBJ2-5	TGTGCCAGCAGCGAGGCGGGCATGGAGACCCAGTACTTC	CASSEAGMETQYF
.	TRBV15	.	TRBJ1-6	TGTGCCACCAGCAGAGATCAGTTCAGGAGCTCCTATAATTCACCCCTCCACTTT	CATSRDQFRSSYNSPLHF
few	TRBV28	.	TRBJ1-1	TGTGCCAGCAGTTCTTATCCCCAGAGATTCTTT	CASSSYPQRFF
few	TRBV12-3/TRBV12-4	TRBD2	TRBJ2-1	TGTGCCAGCAGCCAAAGGACTAGCGCCTCCAATGAGCAGTTCTTC	CASSQRTSASNEQFF
.	TRBV19	.	TRBJ1-5	TGTGCCAGTAGTAAACGGGCAGGGGTAGTAAGCAATCAGCCCCAGCATTTT	CASSKRAGVVSNQPQHF
.	TRBV5-1	TRBD2	TRBJ2-5	TGCGCCAGCAGCCTACGACTAGCGGGAGGGCCATTAGTGGAGACCCAGTACTTC	CASSLRLAGGPLVETQYF
.	TRBV20-1	.	TRBJ1-1	TGCAGTGCTAGGGGGTTTGGGGGGCAGACATCCAGGAACACTGAAGCTTTCTTT	CSARGFGGQTSRNTEAFF
.	TRBV6-1	TRBD2	TRBJ2-3	TGTGCCAGCAGGTGGCTAGCGGGAGGTGATACGCAGTATTTT	CASRWLAGGDTQYF
few	TRBV4-1	TRBD2	TRBJ2-7	TGCGCCAGCAGCCAAGAGACTAGCTCTCCTTTCTACGAGCAGTACTTC	CASSQETSSPFYEQYF
many	TRBV5-4	.	TRBJ2-3	TGTGCCAGCAGCTTCGGGCGGCCCACTAGCACAGATACGCAGTATTTT	CASSFGRPTSTDTQYF
once	TRBV18	TRBD2	TRBJ2-1	TGTGCCAGCTCACCACCCATAGCGGGTCTAAATGAGCAGTTCTTC	CASSPPIAGLNEQFF
few	TRBV7-9	.	TRBJ2-7	TGTGCCAGCGAGGCAGGCCTTTCCTACGAGCAGTACTTC	CASEAGLSYEQYF